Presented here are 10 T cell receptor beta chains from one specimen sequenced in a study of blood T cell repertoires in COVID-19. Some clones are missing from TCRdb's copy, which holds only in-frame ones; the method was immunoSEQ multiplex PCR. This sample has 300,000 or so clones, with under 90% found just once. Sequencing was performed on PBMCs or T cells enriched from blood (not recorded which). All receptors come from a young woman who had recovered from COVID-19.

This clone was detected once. CDR3 nucleotides: TGTGCCAGCAGCTTAGCCGCTAGCTGGAGGGCCCTCGACACAGATACGCAGTATTTT. Translating it yields CASSLAASWRALDTDTQYF. The chain has TRBV7-9 and TRBJ2-3, with D tentatively TRBD2 (6 bases). V was shortened by 0 bases and J by 2 bases, with 21 bases between the two germline ends. The CDR3 loop spans 19 amino acids. Germline-derived CDR1 and CDR2 are SEHNR and FQNEAQ (reference sequence).

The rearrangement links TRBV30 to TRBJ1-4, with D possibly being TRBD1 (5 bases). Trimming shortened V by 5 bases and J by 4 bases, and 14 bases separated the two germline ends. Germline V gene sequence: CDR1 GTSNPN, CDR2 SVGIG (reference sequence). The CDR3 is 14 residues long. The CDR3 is CAWAYGHHNEKLFF. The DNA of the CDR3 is TGTGCCTGGGCCTACGGACACCATAATGAAAAACTGTTTTTT.

The CDR3 coding sequence is TGTGCCAGCAGCTTACGCGGGGAACATTCACCCCTCCACTTT. Amino acid sequence: CASSLRGEHSPLHF. V and J are TRBV7-3 and TRBJ1-6; D gene unclear. Germline V gene sequence: CDR1 SGHTA, CDR2 FQGTGA. The ends were cut back, 2 bases at V and 8 bases at J, with 10 bases in the middle. The CDR3 has 14 residues.

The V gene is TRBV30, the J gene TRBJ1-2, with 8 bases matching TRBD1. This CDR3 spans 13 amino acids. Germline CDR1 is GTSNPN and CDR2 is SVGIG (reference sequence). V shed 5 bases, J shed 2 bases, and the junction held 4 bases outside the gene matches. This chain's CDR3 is CAWVRDRNYGYTF. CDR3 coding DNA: TGTGCCTGGGTCCGGGACAGGAACTATGGCTACACCTTC.

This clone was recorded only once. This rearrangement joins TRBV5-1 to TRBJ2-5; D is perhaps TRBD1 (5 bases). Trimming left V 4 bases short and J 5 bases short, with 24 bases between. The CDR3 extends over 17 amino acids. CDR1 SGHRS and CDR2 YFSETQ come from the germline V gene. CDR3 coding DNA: TGCGCCAGCAGCGATATTCCAAAGGGGCTGATAGGTGAGACCCAGTACTTC. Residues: CASSDIPKGLIGETQYF.

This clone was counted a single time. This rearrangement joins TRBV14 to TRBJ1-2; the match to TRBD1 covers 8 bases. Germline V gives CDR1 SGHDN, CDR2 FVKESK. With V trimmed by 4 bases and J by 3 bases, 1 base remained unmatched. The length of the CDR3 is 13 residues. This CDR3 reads CASSPTGDYGYTF. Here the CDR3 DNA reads TGTGCCAGCAGCCCGACAGGGGACTATGGCTACACCTTC. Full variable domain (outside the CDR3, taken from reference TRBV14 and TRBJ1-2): EAGVTQFPSHSVIEKGQTVTLRCDPISGHDNLYWYRRVMGKEIKFLLHFVKESKQDESGMPNNRFLAERTGGTYSTLKVQPAELEDSGVYFCASSPTGDYGYTFGSGTRLTVV.

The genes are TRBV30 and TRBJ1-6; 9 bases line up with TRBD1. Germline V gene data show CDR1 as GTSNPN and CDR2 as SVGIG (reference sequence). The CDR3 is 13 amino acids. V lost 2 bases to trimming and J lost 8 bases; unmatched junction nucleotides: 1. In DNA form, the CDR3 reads TGTGCCTGGAGTCGGACAGGGGATTCACCCCTCCACTTT. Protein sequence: CAWSRTGDSPLHF.

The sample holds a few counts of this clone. The chain's CDR3 is CASSPPFRTEAFF. CDR3 coding DNA: TGTGCCAGCTCACCCCCGTTCCGGACTGAAGCTTTCTTT. The gene calls are TRBV18 and TRBJ1-1; the D is unclear. Trimming removed 3 bases from V and 5 bases from J, with 10 bases in between. CDR1 KGHSH and CDR2 LQKENI come from the germline V gene. The CDR3 is 13 residues long.

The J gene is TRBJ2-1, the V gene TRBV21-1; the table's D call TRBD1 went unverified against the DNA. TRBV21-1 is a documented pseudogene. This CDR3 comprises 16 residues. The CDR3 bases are TGTGCCAGCAGCAAAGGAGGACAGGGGACTTACAATGAGCAGTTCTTC. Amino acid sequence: CASSKGGQGTYNEQFF.

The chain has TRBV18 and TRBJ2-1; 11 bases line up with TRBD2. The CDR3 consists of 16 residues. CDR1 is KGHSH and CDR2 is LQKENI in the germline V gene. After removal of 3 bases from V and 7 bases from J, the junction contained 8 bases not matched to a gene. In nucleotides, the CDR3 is TGTGCCAGCTCACCGCTTAGCGGGAGGGCCATTAATGAGCAGTTCTTC. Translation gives CASSPLSGRAINEQFF.